Below, 27 T cell receptor beta chains from the same sample are listed, as sequenced in a study of beta chain features in type 1 diabetes. Expressed TCRB transcripts were sequenced because the isolated RNA had all been reverse transcribed beforehand. Sequencing was performed with immunoSEQ multiplex PCR; in TCRdb, only in-frame clones are kept and a portion is missing. The repertoire has fewer than 550,000 clones, roughly an eighth of them found once; the top ten carry approximately 0.05%. The specimen sequenced was naive CD4+ T cells from blood. Receptor source: a woman aged 18-29 years in good health.

The chain couples TRBV7-3 to TRBJ2-2; D may be TRBD1 (6 bases). This CDR3 has 14 residues. Germline lookup yields CDR1 SGHTA and CDR2 FQGTGA. V dropped 5 bases and J dropped 0 bases, with 7 bases sitting between them. The chain's CDR3 is CASSQGSNTGELFF. For the CDR3, the DNA is TGTGCCAGCAGCCAGGGGTCGAACACCGGGGAGCTGTTTTTT.

The chain is built from TRBV15 and TRBJ1-2; the D gene is possibly TRBD1 (5 bases). The germline V gene has CDR1 LNHNV and CDR2 YYDKDF (reference sequence). CDR3 length: 13 residues. Trimming pared 5 bases from V and 2 bases from J, leaving 9 bases between. The CDR3 loop is CATSLKGNYGYTF. The CDR3 DNA is TGTGCCACCAGCCTTAAGGGGAACTATGGCTACACCTTC.

V is TRBV25-1 and J is TRBJ2-1, with D perhaps matching TRBD1 (5 bases). CDR3 length equals 13 residues. The germline V gene has CDR1 MGHDK and CDR2 SYGVNS. V was pared by 8 bases and J by 7 bases, with 15 bases between. The CDR3 coding sequence is TGTGCCAGCCGACAGACCGCTTCGAATGAGCAGTTCTTC. This translates into CASRQTASNEQFF.

This clone showed up just a few times. The V and J genes are TRBV7-3 and TRBJ2-3; possibly TRBD2 for D (6 bases). The CDR3 extends over 13 amino acids. Trimming removed 1 base from V and 10 bases from J, with 12 bases in between. The germline V gene has CDR1 SGHTA and CDR2 FQGTGA. CDR3 sequence: CASSLKTSLAQYF. DNA for the CDR3: TGTGCCAGCAGCTTAAAGACTAGTCTGGCGCAGTATTTT. The full variable domain, rest sourced from reference TRBV7-3 and TRBJ2-3, is GAGVSQTPSNKVTEKGKYVELRCDPISGHTALYWYRQSLGQGPEFLIYFQGTGAADDSGLPNDRFFAVRPEGSVSTLKIQRTERGDSAVYLCASSLKTSLAQYFGPGTRLTVL.

The chain uses TRBV7-2 and TRBJ2-7, with a possible D match to TRBD2 (6 bases). The CDR3 covers 17 residues. V lost 5 bases to trimming and J lost 4 bases, with 24 bases between them. The germline gives CDR1 SGHTA, CDR2 FQGNSA. The chain's CDR3 is CASSPRGKGGRTYEQYF. As DNA, the CDR3 is TGTGCCAGCAGCCCGAGAGGTAAAGGAGGGAGAACGTACGAGCAGTACTTC.

About this clone: The sample has other DNA sequences that encode this CDR3 too. The gene calls are TRBV7-2 and TRBJ1-5; D perhaps matches TRBD1 (5 bases). The CDR3 contains 14 residues. The V gene lost 1 base and the J gene lost 2 bases, with 6 bases spanning the gap. Germline V gene sequence: CDR1 SGHTA, CDR2 FQGNSA. This CDR3 reads CASSLVGGNQPQHF. Here the CDR3 DNA reads TGTGCCAGCAGCTTAGTAGGGGGCAATCAGCCCCAGCATTTT.

Only a few counts were recorded for this clone. The chain has TRBV5-4 and TRBJ2-5; tentatively, D is TRBD2 (5 bases). CDR3 length: 16 residues. The V end was cut by 3 bases, the J end by 5 bases, with 20 bases between. Germline V gives CDR1 SGHNT, CDR2 YYREEE (reference sequence). Written as DNA, the CDR3 is TGTGCCAGCAGCTCTTCAAACACTAGGCTGAGCGAGACCCAGTACTTC. This encodes CASSSSNTRLSETQYF.

This clone was recorded a few times. V is TRBV7-7 and J is TRBJ2-2; D gene uncertain. V lost 2 bases and J 2 bases, leaving 3 bases between the germline ends. Germline V CDR1 and CDR2: SSHAT, FNYEAQ (reference sequence). This CDR3 is built from 13 residues. The CDR3 coding sequence is TGTGCCAGCAGCTTAACTAACACCGGGGAGCTGTTTTTT. It translates to CASSLTNTGELFF.

This clone was seen a few times. This chain joins TRBV4-2 and TRBJ2-7; D not resolved. The germline CDR1 and CDR2 sequences are LGHNA and YNFKEQ. The V end was cut by 2 bases, the J end by 0 bases, with 23 bases between. The CDR3 consists of 19 residues. The CDR3 reads CASSQQTSLGLPDSYEQYF. DNA for the CDR3: TGTGCCAGCAGCCAACAGACCTCGTTAGGGCTCCCTGACTCCTACGAGCAGTACTTC.

The chain combines TRBV29-1 with TRBJ2-1; maybe TRBD2 (5 bases). Germline CDR1 and CDR2: SQVTM and ANQGSEA. V lost 4 bases, J lost 6 bases, and 16 bases lay in between. The CDR3 has 14 residues. CDR3 sequence reads: CSVGERGVGNEQFF. The DNA of the CDR3 is TGCAGCGTTGGGGAGCGAGGAGTCGGCAATGAGCAGTTCTTC.

The J gene is TRBJ2-7, the V gene TRBV4-2; D possibly corresponds to TRBD2 (5 bases). The length of the CDR3 is 13 residues. V was trimmed by 4 bases and J by 6 bases, leaving 13 bases between them. Germline values: CDR1 LGHNA, CDR2 YNFKEQ. The CDR3 reads CASSPPGSFEQYF. CDR3 sequence (DNA): TGTGCCAGCAGCCCCCCTGGGAGTTTCGAGCAGTACTTC.

A few counts support this clone. The V gene is TRBV2, the J gene TRBJ1-6; no reliable D call. Germline lookup yields CDR1 SNHLY and CDR2 FYNNEI. This CDR3 contains 14 residues. The V end was cut by 4 bases, the J end by 3 bases, with 7 bases between. The CDR3 loop reads CASSAYSYNSPLHF. CDR3 DNA: TGTGCCAGCAGTGCCTACAGCTATAATTCACCCCTCCACTTT. The full variable domain, with the rest looked up from reference TRBV2 and TRBJ1-6, is EPEVTQTPSHQVTQMGQEVILRCVPISNHLYFYWYRQILGQKVEFLVSFYNNEISEKSEIFDDQFSVERPDGSNFTLKIRSTKLEDSAMYFCASSAYSYNSPLHFGNGTRLTVT.

This clone was counted between two and nine times. The chain has TRBV28 and TRBJ2-5, with 8 bases aligning to TRBD1. Losses at the gene ends were 8 bases for V and 4 bases for J; bases not matched to a gene: 6. This CDR3 contains 13 residues. Germline V lookup: CDR1 MDHEN, CDR2 SYDVKM. The CDR3 coding sequence is TGTGCCAGCCGACAGGGGAATGTAGAGACCCAGTACTTC. Amino acids: CASRQGNVETQYF.

The chain joins TRBV5-1 to TRBJ1-5, with D uncertain. Looked up from germline, CDR1 is SGHRS and CDR2 is YFSETQ. V was cut by 1 base and J by 1 base, with 3 bases left in between. CDR3 length equals 13 residues. The CDR3, as DNA: TGCGCCAGCAGCTTGTACAGCAATCAGCCCCAGCATTTT. Translated, it gives CASSLYSNQPQHF.

Only a few counts were recorded for this clone. CDR3 DNA sequence: TGTGCCTGGAGTGTACTCTACAATGAGCAGTTCTTC. Protein: CAWSVLYNEQFF. V usage is TRBV30 and J usage is TRBJ2-1; no firm D call. Trimming removed 0 bases at V and 3 bases at J, with 3 bases between. Per germline, CDR1 GTSNPN and CDR2 SVGIG (reference sequence). The length of the CDR3 is 12 residues.

J is TRBJ1-1 and V is TRBV14; D gene unclear. CDR3 length: 14 amino acids. Germline V CDR1 and CDR2: SGHDN, FVKESK. Trimming took off 1 base at V and 8 bases at J, with 14 bases between the two ends. The CDR3 bases are TGTGCCAGCAGCCAAGTTCTTTTGCCTATAGAAGCTTTCTTT. Protein sequence: CASSQVLLPIEAFF.

The chain combines TRBV7-3 with TRBJ2-1; 7 bases are a match to TRBD2. Losses at the gene ends were 0 bases for V and 7 bases for J; bases not matched to a gene: 12. The CDR3 extends over 17 amino acids. Germline V gene sequence: CDR1 SGHTA, CDR2 FQGTGA. CDR3 DNA sequence: TGTGCCAGCAGCTTAACCCGGAGCGGGACCGGGGTTAATGAGCAGTTCTTC. Protein sequence: CASSLTRSGTGVNEQFF.

Only a few counts were recorded for this clone. J is TRBJ2-1 and V is TRBV19; the D gene could be TRBD1 or TRBD2 (5 bases each). The germline gives CDR1 LNHDA, CDR2 SQIVND (reference sequence). Deletions cut 7 bases from V and 0 bases from J, with 10 bases between. CDR3 length: 14 amino acids. Here the CDR3 reads CASKAGSSYNEQFF. CDR3 bases: TGTGCCAGTAAAGCAGGGAGCTCCTACAATGAGCAGTTCTTC.

This clone came up many times. This chain links TRBV7-2 with TRBJ2-3; D not certain. Trimming stripped 4 bases from V and 5 bases from J, with 10 bases between. The CDR3 contains 13 residues. The germline V gene has CDR1 SGHTA and CDR2 FQGNSA. CDR3 residues: CASSSGPGDTQYF. CDR3 DNA: TGTGCCAGCAGCTCCGGACCTGGAGATACGCAGTATTTT.

The chain recombines TRBV18 with TRBJ2-1; D is perhaps TRBD2 (6 bases). The CDR3 is 14 amino acids. V shed 2 bases and J shed 10 bases, with 15 bases lying between them. Germline V CDR1 and CDR2: KGHSH, LQKENI. CDR3 DNA: TGTGCCAGCTCACCATTCGGCGGGATGAACGAGCAGTTCTTC. This sequence encodes CASSPFGGMNEQFF.

This rearrangement joins TRBV4-1 to TRBJ2-4; maybe TRBD2 (6 bases). Trimming shortened V by 1 base and J by 0 bases, and 16 bases separated the two germline ends. The CDR3 loop spans 18 amino acids. Germline V gene lookup returns CDR1 MGHRA and CDR2 YSYEKL. The CDR3, as DNA: TGCGCCAGCAGCCAAGGGACACCATCGGGGGTAGCCAAAAACATTCAGTACTTC. As protein: CASSQGTPSGVAKNIQYF.

The chain has TRBV5-1 and TRBJ2-7; 7 bases line up with TRBD1. Germline V gene data show CDR1 as SGHRS and CDR2 as YFSETQ. Trimming took 0 bases from V and 4 from J; bases not matched to a gene: 4. This CDR3 comprises 14 residues. In nucleotides, the CDR3 is TGCGCCAGCAGCTTGGACGGGACAGATTACGAGCAGTACGTC. It is translated as CASSLDGTDYEQYV.

The V and J genes are TRBV5-1 and TRBJ1-2; perhaps TRBD1 as D (6 bases). Deletions cut 0 bases from V and 8 bases from J, with 14 bases between. This CDR3 spans 14 amino acids. Looked up from germline, CDR1 is SGHRS and CDR2 is YFSETQ. CDR3 loop: CASSLVPPGEGYTF. The CDR3 nucleotides are TGCGCCAGCAGCTTGGTTCCGCCAGGGGAAGGCTACACCTTC.

This clone was found a few times. The chain joins TRBV19 to TRBJ2-4; tentative D call: TRBD2 (5 bases). Germline values: CDR1 LNHDA, CDR2 SQIVND (reference sequence). This CDR3 has 14 amino acids. V was cut by 4 bases and J by 6 bases, with 13 bases left in between. Here the CDR3 DNA reads TGTGCCAGTAGTAGATCGGGTCGGGGAAACATTCAGTACTTC. Its protein product is CASSRSGRGNIQYF.

This clone was counted a few times. V usage is TRBV15 and J usage is TRBJ2-3; D not certain. CDR3 length: 14 residues. The V gene lost 0 bases and the J gene lost 1 base, with 5 bases spanning the gap. Per the germline V gene, CDR1 is LNHNV and CDR2 is YYDKDF (reference sequence). The CDR3: CATSRDPRTDTQYF. The CDR3 DNA follows: TGTGCCACCAGCAGAGATCCCCGCACAGATACGCAGTATTTT.

This clone turned up a few times. The chain employs TRBV14 and TRBJ2-5; D is perhaps TRBD2 (5 bases). The V end lost 4 bases, the J end lost 0 bases, and 12 bases lay between the germline ends. Per the germline V gene, CDR1 is SGHDN and CDR2 is FVKESK. The CDR3 has 15 amino acids. Here the CDR3 reads CASSRLGGYQETQYF. CDR3 nucleotide sequence: TGTGCCAGCAGCCGATTAGGAGGTTACCAAGAGACCCAGTACTTC.

This clone was seen only a few times. The CDR3 bases are TGCGCCAGCAGCGACAGAGCTCAAGAGACCCAGTACTTC. Translation gives CASSDRAQETQYF. V usage is TRBV5-1 and J usage is TRBJ2-5; possible D gene TRBD1, 5 bases. The CDR3 length is 13 residues. Trimming left V 4 bases short and J 2 bases short, with 9 bases between. Germline CDR1 and CDR2: SGHRS and YFSETQ.